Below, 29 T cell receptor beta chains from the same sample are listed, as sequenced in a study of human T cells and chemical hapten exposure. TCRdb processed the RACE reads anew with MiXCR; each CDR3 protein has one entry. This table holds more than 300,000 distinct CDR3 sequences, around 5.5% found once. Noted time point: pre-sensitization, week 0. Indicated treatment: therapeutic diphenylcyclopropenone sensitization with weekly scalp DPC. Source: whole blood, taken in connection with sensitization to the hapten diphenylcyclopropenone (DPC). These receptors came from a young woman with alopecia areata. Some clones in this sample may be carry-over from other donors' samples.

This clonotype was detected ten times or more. Here the CDR3 reads CASSYSGGRSYEQYF. CDR3 bases: TGTGCCAGCAGTTACTCGGGGGGGCGCTCCTACGAGCAGTACTTC. The V gene is TRBV6-5, the J gene TRBJ2-7; TRBD2 is a possible D gene (7 bases). Per germline, CDR1 MNHEY and CDR2 SVGAGI. This CDR3 contains 15 residues. Trimming pared 0 bases from V and 0 bases from J, leaving 9 bases between.

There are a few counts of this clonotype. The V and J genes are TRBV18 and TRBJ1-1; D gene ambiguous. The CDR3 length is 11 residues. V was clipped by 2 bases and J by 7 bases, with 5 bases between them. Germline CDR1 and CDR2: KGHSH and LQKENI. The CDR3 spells CASSPGGEAFF. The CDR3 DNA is TGTGCCAGCTCACCAGGAGGTGAAGCTTTCTTT.

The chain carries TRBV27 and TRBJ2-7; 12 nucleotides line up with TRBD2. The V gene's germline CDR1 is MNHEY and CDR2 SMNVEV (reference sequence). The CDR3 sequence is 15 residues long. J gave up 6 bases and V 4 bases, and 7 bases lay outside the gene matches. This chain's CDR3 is CASSSGLAGGIEQYF. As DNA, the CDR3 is TGTGCCAGCAGTTCAGGTCTAGCGGGGGGGATCGAGCAGTACTTC.

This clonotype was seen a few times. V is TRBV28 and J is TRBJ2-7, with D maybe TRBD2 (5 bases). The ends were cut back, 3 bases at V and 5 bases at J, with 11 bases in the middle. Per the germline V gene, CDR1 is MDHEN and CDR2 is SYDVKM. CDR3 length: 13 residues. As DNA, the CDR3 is TGTGCCAGCAGTTTCCGCTCCGGGAACGAGCAGTACTTC. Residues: CASSFRSGNEQYF. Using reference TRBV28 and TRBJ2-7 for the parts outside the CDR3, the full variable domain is DVKVTQSSRYLVKRTGEKVFLECVQDMDHENMFWYRQDPGLGLRLIYFSYDVKMKEKGDIPEGYSVSREKKERFSLILESASTNQTSMYLCASSFRSGNEQYFGPGTRLTVT.

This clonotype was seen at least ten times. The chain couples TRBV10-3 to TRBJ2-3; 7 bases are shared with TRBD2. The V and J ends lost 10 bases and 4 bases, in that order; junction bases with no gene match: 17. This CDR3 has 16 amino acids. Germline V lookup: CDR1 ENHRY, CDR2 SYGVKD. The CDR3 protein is CATTPTGGSWADTQYF. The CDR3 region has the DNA TGTGCCACGACCCCCACCGGGGGGTCATGGGCAGATACGCAGTATTTT.

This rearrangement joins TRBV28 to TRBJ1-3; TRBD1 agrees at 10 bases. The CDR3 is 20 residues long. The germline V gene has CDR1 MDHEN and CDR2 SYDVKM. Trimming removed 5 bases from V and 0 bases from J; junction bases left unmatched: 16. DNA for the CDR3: TGTGCCAGCAGTCCTCCCCCCAATCGGGACAGGGGCTTCTCTGGAAACACCATATATTTT. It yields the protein CASSPPPNRDRGFSGNTIYF.

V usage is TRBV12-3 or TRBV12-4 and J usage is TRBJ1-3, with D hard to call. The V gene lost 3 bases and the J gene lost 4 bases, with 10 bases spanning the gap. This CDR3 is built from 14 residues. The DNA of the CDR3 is TGTGCCAGCAGTTTCAGAGATGCGGGAAACACCATATATTTT. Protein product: CASSFRDAGNTIYF.

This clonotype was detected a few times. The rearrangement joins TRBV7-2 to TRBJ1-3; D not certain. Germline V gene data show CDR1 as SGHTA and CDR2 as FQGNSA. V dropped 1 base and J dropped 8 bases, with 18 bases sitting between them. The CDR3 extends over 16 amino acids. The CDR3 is CASSLVLGGGGDTIYF. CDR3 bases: TGTGCCAGCAGCTTAGTCCTGGGAGGAGGCGGGGACACCATATATTTT.

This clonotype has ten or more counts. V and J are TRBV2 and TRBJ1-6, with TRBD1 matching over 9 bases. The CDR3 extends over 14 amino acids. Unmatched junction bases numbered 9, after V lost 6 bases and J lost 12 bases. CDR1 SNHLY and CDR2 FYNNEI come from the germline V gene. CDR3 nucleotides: TGTGCCAGCAGCCGGGACAGGGCCCTGTTACCCCTCCACTTT. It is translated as CASSRDRALLPLHF.

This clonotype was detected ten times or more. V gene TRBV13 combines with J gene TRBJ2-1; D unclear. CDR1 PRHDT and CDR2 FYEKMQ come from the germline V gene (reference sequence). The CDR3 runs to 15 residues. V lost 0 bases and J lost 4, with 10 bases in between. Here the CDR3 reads CASSLGVGQYNEQFF. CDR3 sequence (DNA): TGTGCCAGCAGCTTAGGGGTCGGTCAGTACAATGAGCAGTTCTTC.

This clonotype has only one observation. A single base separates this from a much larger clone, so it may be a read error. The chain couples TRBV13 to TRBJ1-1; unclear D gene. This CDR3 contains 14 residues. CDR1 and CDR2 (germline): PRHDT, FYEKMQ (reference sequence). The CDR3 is CAGSFEGPGTEAFF. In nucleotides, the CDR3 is TGTGCCGGCAGCTTTGAGGGCCCGGGGACTGAAGCTTTCTTT.

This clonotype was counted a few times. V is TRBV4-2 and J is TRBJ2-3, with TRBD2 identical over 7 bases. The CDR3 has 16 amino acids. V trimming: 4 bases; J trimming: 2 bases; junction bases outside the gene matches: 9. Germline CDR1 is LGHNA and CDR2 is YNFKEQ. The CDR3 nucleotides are TGTGCCAGCAGCCCGGGTGGGCGGGGGAACACAGATACGCAGTATTTT. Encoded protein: CASSPGGRGNTDTQYF.

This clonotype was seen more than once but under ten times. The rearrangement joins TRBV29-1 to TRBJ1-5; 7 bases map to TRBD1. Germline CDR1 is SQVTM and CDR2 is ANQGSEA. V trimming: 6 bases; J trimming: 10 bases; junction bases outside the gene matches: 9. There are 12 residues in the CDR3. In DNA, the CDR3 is TGCAGCGTAGGACAGGCCGTAGGTCCCCAGCATTTT. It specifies CSVGQAVGPQHF.

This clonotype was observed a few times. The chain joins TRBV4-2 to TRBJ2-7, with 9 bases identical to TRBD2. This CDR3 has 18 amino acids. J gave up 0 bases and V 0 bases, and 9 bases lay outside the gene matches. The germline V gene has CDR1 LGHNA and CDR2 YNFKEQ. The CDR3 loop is CASSQESQRGVPSYEQYF. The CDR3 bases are TGTGCCAGCAGCCAAGAGTCACAGCGGGGGGTACCCTCCTACGAGCAGTACTTC.

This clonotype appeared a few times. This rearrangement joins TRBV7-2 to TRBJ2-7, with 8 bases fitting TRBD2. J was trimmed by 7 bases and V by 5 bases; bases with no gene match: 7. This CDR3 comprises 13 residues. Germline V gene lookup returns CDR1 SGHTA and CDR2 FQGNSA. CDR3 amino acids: CASSPGGAREQYF. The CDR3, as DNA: TGTGCCAGCAGCCCGGGAGGGGCTCGGGAGCAGTACTTC. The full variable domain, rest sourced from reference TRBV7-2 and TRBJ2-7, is GAGVSQSPSNKVTEKGKDVELRCDPISGHTALYWYRQSLGQGLEFLIYFQGNSAPDKSGLPSDRFSAERTGGSVSTLTIQRTQQEDSAVYLCASSPGGAREQYFGPGTRLTVT.

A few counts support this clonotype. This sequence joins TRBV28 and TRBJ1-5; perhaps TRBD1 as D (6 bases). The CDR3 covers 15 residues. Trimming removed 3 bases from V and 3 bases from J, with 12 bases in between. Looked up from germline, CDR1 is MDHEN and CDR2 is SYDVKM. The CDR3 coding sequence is TGTGCCAGCAGTTTGGGGGGCGCGACCAATCAGCCCCAGCATTTT. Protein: CASSLGGATNQPQHF. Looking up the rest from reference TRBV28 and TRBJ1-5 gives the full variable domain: DVKVTQSSRYLVKRTGEKVFLECVQDMDHENMFWYRQDPGLGLRLIYFSYDVKMKEKGDIPEGYSVSREKKERFSLILESASTNQTSMYLCASSLGGATNQPQHFGDGTRLSIL.

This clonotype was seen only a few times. CDR3 coding DNA: TGTGCCAGCAGCCCTGGGACCCAGAGAGACACCGGGGAGCTGTTTTTT. Amino acid sequence: CASSPGTQRDTGELFF. The chain links TRBV27 to TRBJ2-2; perhaps D is TRBD1 or TRBD2 (5 bases each). This CDR3 has 16 amino acids. The germline V and J ends were trimmed by 6 bases and 3 bases, with 17 bases remaining between them. The germline V gene encodes CDR1 MNHEY and CDR2 SMNVEV (reference sequence).

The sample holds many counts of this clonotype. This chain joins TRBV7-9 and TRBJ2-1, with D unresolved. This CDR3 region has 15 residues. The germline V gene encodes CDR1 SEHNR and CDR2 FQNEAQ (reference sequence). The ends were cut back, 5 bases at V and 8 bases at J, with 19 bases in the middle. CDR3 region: CASSPRSTGQHEQFF. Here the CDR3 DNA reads TGTGCCAGCAGCCCCCGGTCTACGGGCCAGCATGAGCAGTTCTTC.

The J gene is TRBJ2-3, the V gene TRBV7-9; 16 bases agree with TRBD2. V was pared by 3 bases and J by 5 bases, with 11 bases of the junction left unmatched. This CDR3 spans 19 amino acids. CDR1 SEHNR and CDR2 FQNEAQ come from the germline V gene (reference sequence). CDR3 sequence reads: CASSFGTGLAGGHRDTQYF. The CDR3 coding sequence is TGTGCCAGCAGCTTTGGAACGGGACTAGCGGGGGGGCATAGAGATACGCAGTATTTT.

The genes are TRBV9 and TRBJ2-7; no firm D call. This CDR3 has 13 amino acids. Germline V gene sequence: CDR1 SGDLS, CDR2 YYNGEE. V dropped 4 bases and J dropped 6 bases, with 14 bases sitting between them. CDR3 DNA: TGTGCCAGCAGCCCCCGGTGGGAACGCGAGCAGTACTTC. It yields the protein CASSPRWEREQYF.

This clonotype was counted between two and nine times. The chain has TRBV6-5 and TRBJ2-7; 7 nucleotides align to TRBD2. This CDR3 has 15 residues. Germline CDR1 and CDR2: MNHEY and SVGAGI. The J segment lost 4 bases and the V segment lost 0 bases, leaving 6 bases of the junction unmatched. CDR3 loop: CASSYSARAGYEQYF. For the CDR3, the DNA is TGTGCCAGCAGTTACTCGGCCAGAGCGGGATACGAGCAGTACTTC.

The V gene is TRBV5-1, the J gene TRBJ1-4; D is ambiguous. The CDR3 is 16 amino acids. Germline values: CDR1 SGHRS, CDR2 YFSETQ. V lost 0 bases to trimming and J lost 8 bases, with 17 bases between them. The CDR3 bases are TGCGCCAGCAGCTTGGGATCAAACGGGCTCGGCGAAAAACTGTTTTTT. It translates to CASSLGSNGLGEKLFF.

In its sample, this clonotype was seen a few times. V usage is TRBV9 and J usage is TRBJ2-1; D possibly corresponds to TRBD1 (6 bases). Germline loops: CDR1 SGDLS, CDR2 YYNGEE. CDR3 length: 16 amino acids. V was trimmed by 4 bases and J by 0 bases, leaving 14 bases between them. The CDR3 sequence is CASSPDATGSYNEQFF. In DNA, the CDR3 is TGTGCCAGCAGCCCGGACGCGACAGGCTCCTACAATGAGCAGTTCTTC.

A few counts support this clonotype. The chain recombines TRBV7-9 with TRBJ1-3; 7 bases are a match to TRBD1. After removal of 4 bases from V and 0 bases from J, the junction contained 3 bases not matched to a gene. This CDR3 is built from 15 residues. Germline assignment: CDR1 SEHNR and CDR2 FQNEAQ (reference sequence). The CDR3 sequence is CASSSGQLSGNTIYF. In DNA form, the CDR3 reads TGTGCCAGCAGCTCGGGACAGCTCTCTGGAAACACCATATATTTT.

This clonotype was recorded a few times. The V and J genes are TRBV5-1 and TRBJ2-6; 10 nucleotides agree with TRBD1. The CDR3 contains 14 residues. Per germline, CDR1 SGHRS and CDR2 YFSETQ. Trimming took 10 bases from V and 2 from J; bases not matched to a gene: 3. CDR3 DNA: TGCGCCGGGGGACAGGGGCCTGGGGCCAACGTCCTGACTTTC. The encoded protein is CAGGQGPGANVLTF.

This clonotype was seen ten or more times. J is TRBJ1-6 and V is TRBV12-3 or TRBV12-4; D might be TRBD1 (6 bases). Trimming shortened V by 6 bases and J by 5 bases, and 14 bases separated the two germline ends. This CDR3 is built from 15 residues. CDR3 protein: CASSPSGGDNSPLHF. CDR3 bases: TGTGCCAGCAGCCCTTCTGGGGGCGATAATTCACCCCTCCACTTT.

In nucleotides, the CDR3 is TGTGCCAGCAGTTTATTCGGGGTCGTTGGGATCTACGAGCAGTACTTC. Protein: CASSLFGVVGIYEQYF. V and J are TRBV28 and TRBJ2-7; possibly TRBD2 for D (5 bases). CDR3 size: 16 residues. The germline gives CDR1 MDHEN, CDR2 SYDVKM. The V end lost 1 base, the J end lost 3 bases, and 16 bases lay between the germline ends.

The CDR3 DNA is TGTGCCAGCAGTTACCCGGGACTGAACACCGGGGAGCTGTTTTTT. Protein sequence: CASSYPGLNTGELFF. The genes are TRBV6-2 or TRBV6-3 and TRBJ2-2, with D possibly being TRBD2 (6 bases). Germline V lookup: CDR1 MNHEY, CDR2 SVGEGT. The CDR3 has 15 amino acids. V was trimmed by 2 bases and J by 1 base, leaving 8 bases between them.

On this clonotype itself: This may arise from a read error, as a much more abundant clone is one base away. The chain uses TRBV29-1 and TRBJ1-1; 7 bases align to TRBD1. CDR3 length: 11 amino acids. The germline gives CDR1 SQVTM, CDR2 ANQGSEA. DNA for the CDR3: TGCAGCGCGGGACAGAACACTGAATCTTTCTTT. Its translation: CSAGQNTESFF.